The sequence of this T cell receptor (beta chain) was determined in a study of blood T cell repertoires in COVID-19. The CDR3 spans 15 residues. CDR1 LGHDT and CDR2 YNNKEL come from the germline V gene (reference sequence). Trimming removed 8 bases at V and 0 bases at J, with 14 bases between. In the authors' workflow: Using reference gene primer amplification, nucleated cell counts were estimated. The assay was immunoSEQ multiplex PCR, and TCRdb's table has in-frame clones only and misses some. That table supplies the V and J calls and clone size; D and trimming were determined from the DNA. The sample lists fewer than 180,000 clones; roughly 87% were seen once.

V is TRBV3-1 (or the pseudogene TRBV3-2) and J is TRBJ1-3; D not resolved. The sequence was collected from an older woman with active or convalescent COVID-19. The sequenced material came from peripheral blood. CDR3 nucleotide sequence: TGTGCCAGCTCGACTGAGATTATCTCTGGAAACACCATATATTTT. Amino acids: CASSTEIISGNTIYF.